The source of this T cell receptor (beta chain) is a study of metastatic and nonmetastatic thyroid tumors. Across the whole study: Repertoire data that came from the blood and tumor or nodule tissue of malignant and benign thyroid patients were compared.

Per the original methods: For papillary thyroid cancer, a distant-metastasis classifier was constructed from CDR3 differences observed across clinicopathological groups. TCRdb redid the clone calls on the PCR reads using MiXCR. The authors' filters were not applied to this entry. The table has tens of thousands of clones, approximately 44% seen once. To note about this clone: The antigen is not known.

Study-level points and caveats: Compared with benign nodules, malignant thyroid tumors were reported to have significantly higher TCR beta diversity in both blood and tumor.

Patients had received no treatment of any kind before thyroid surgery. Germline-derived CDR1 and CDR2 are SGDLS and YYNGEE. The length of the CDR3 is 18 residues. V lost 0 bases to trimming and J lost 0 bases, with 15 bases between them. The source material was tumor tissue. The rearrangement joins TRBV9 to TRBJ2-2, with D possibly TRBD2 on 6 matching bases. This sequence originates from a male donor with papillary thyroid cancer or a benign thyroid nodule (not recorded which). Some clones in this sample may be carry-over from other donors' samples. The CDR3 protein is CASSVEAGNGANTGELFF. The CDR3 region has the DNA TGTGCCAGCAGCGTAGAGGCGGGGAATGGCGCGAACACCGGGGAGCTGTTTTTT. The whole variable domain, remainder taken from reference TRBV9 and TRBJ2-2, is DSGVTQTPKHLITATGQRVTLRCSPRSGDLSVYWYQQSLDQGLQFLIQYYNGEERAKGNILERFSAQQFPDLHSELNLSSLELGDSALYFCASSVEAGNGANTGELFFGEGSRLTVL.